This TCR beta chain was captured by sequencing in a study of sequential checkpoint blockade in melanoma. This sample's treatment: randomized to nivolumab then ipilimumab (arm A) or the reverse (arm B). Assay: immunoSEQ multiplex PCR; the TCRdb copy retains only in-frame clones and omits some. The data contain 19,000 or so clones, more than 60% of them seen just once; the ten biggest clones take up 20% to 25%. The input for sequencing was CD8+ T cells sorted from blood (inferred from file names), taken from a patient given nivolumab and ipilimumab in sequence. This receptor was taken from a human donor with melanoma.

The CDR3 region is CASSQGGEYGELFF. Written as DNA, the CDR3 is TGTGCCAGCAGCCAAGGCGGGGAATACGGGGAGCTGTTTTTT. The V and J genes are TRBV7-3 and TRBJ2-2, with D tentatively TRBD2 (6 bases). The germline V gene has CDR1 SGHTA and CDR2 FQGTGA. V was shortened by 5 bases and J by 7 bases, with 14 bases between the two germline ends. The CDR3 contains 14 residues.